This paragraph covers one TCR beta chain sequence. What it recognizes is unknown. This sample is part of a study of T cells after yellow fever vaccination. Study at large: Where fractions had low cell numbers, libraries were prepared from them with the SMART-Seq v4 Ultra Low Input RNA kit. Regarding the study as a whole: Abundant clonotypes from the bulk population could contaminate FACS-sorted repertoires.

TCRdb reprocessed the 5' RACE reads with MiXCR, giving one entry per CDR3 protein. Seen here are just under 600,000 distinct CDR3 sequences, about 14% observed once, and the top ten hold around 15%. The sequence was collected from a man aged 25 to 45 who received the YFV17D yellow fever vaccine. The sequences come from PBMCs, collected on the day of the yellow fever booster vaccination.

CDR3 loop: CSPRLTGGNYEQYF. CDR3 in DNA: TGCAGTCCCAGGCTCACGGGAGGTAACTACGAGCAGTACTTC. V is TRBV20-1 and J is TRBJ2-7; 7 bases match TRBD2. The CDR3 consists of 14 residues. J lost 3 bases, V lost 8 bases, and 13 bases had no gene match. Germline V gene lookup returns CDR1 DFQATT and CDR2 SNEGSKA (reference sequence).